This passage covers 25 T cell receptor beta chains from one sample sequenced in a study of blood T cell repertoires in COVID-19. Sequencing was performed with immunoSEQ multiplex PCR; in TCRdb, only in-frame clones are kept and a portion is missing. This table has more than 90,000 clones, approximately 81% appearing once. What was sequenced was peripheral blood. Receptor source: a man older than 75 with acute or convalescent COVID-19.

This sequence joins TRBV27 and TRBJ2-2, with D possibly TRBD2 on 6 matching bases. V dropped 3 bases and J dropped 2 bases, with 10 bases sitting between them. Germline assignment: CDR1 MNHEY and CDR2 SMNVEV (reference sequence). The CDR3 is 15 residues long. The CDR3 sequence: CASSLSGTNTGELFF. CDR3 nucleotide sequence: TGTGCCAGCAGTTTGTCCGGGACTAACACCGGGGAGCTGTTTTTT.

V usage is TRBV2 and J usage is TRBJ1-2, with D unresolved. V dropped 0 bases and J dropped 7 bases, with 12 bases sitting between them. The CDR3 spans 14 residues. Per the germline V gene, CDR1 is SNHLY and CDR2 is FYNNEI. For the CDR3, the DNA is TGTGCCAGCAGTGAAGCGCGAGGGAAAGCTGGCTACACCTTC. Translation gives CASSEARGKAGYTF.

The chain has TRBV24-1 and TRBJ2-1; D is perhaps TRBD1 (5 bases). The CDR3 length is 15 residues. The germline V and J ends were trimmed by 5 bases and 6 bases, with 16 bases remaining between them. Germline V gene data show CDR1 as KGHDR and CDR2 as SFDVKD. CDR3 sequence reads: CATSGTMALSNEQFF. For the CDR3, the DNA is TGTGCCACCAGTGGGACAATGGCGTTAAGCAATGAGCAGTTCTTC.

The chain carries TRBV20-1 and TRBJ2-3, with 7 bases aligning to TRBD2. The CDR3 consists of 13 residues. J was trimmed by 6 bases and V by 3 bases; bases with no gene match: 6. In germline, CDR1 is DFQATT, CDR2 SNEGSKA (reference sequence). The CDR3: CSASRPGRDTQYF. DNA for the CDR3: TGCAGTGCTAGTCGTCCCGGGAGGGATACGCAGTATTTT.

This chain joins TRBV5-1 and TRBJ2-1, with TRBD2 identical over 7 bases. The CDR3 has 16 residues. V lost 0 bases to trimming and J lost 0 bases; unmatched junction nucleotides: 3. The germline gives CDR1 SGHRS, CDR2 YFSETQ. The CDR3 is CASSLVRGSSYNEQFF. The CDR3 DNA sequence: TGCGCCAGCAGCTTGGTCCGCGGGAGCTCCTACAATGAGCAGTTCTTC.

CDR3 sequence (DNA): TGTGCCAGCACCTTGGACAGGGCCGGAAACACCATATATTTT. Its translation is CASTLDRAGNTIYF. The chain carries TRBV6-5 and TRBJ1-3; TRBD1 matches at 8 bases. The germline V gene has CDR1 MNHEY and CDR2 SVGAGI. There are 14 residues in the CDR3. V lost 7 bases to trimming and J lost 4 bases; unmatched junction nucleotides: 6.

The chain joins TRBV29-1 to TRBJ1-2; 7 bases align to TRBD1. CDR1 is SQVTM, CDR2 ANQGSEA, per germline. J was trimmed by 6 bases and V by 7 bases; bases with no gene match: 11. The CDR3 sequence is 13 residues long. The CDR3 region has the DNA TGCAGCGCGTCTGAGACAGGGTTCGATGGCTACACCTTC. Its translation is CSASETGFDGYTF.

V usage is TRBV7-2 and J usage is TRBJ1-3; 7 bases are a match to TRBD1. The ends lost 2 bases at V and 6 bases at J; junction bases unmatched: 4. Germline-derived CDR1 and CDR2 are SGHTA and FQGNSA. The CDR3 contains 14 residues. CDR3: CASSLSQGENTIYF. CDR3 nucleotide sequence: TGTGCCAGCAGCTTAAGTCAGGGGGAAAACACCATATATTTT.

The chain recombines TRBV10-1 with TRBJ2-1; possible D gene TRBD1, 5 bases. V was shortened by 0 bases and J by 15 bases, with 15 bases between the two germline ends. CDR3 length: 13 residues. Looked up from germline, CDR1 is WNHNN and CDR2 is SYGVQD (reference sequence). CDR3 region: CASSESRQQPLFF. In DNA form, the CDR3 reads TGCGCCAGCAGTGAGTCTCGACAGCAGCCCCTGTTCTTC.

V is TRBV18 and J is TRBJ2-7; 7 nucleotides match TRBD1. Germline V lookup: CDR1 KGHSH, CDR2 LQKENI. The J segment lost 0 bases and the V segment lost 5 bases, leaving 10 bases of the junction unmatched. This CDR3 comprises 16 residues. CDR3 residues: CASSGTGTEHSYEQYF. The DNA of the CDR3 is TGTGCCAGCTCAGGTACCGGGACAGAACACTCCTACGAGCAGTACTTC.

The rearrangement joins TRBV5-1 to TRBJ2-7, with TRBD1 matching 7 bases. Germline V lookup: CDR1 SGHRS, CDR2 YFSETQ. The CDR3 has 14 residues. The V and J ends lost 3 bases and 6 bases, in that order; junction bases with no gene match: 9. CDR3 DNA: TGCGCCAGCAGCTCGTCACAGGGGATCGGCGAGCAGTACTTC. Its translation: CASSSSQGIGEQYF.

This rearrangement joins TRBV28 to TRBJ1-2; 7 nucleotides align to TRBD1. V shed 5 bases, J shed 3 bases, and the junction held 9 bases outside the gene matches. Per the germline V gene, CDR1 is MDHEN and CDR2 is SYDVKM. The CDR3 runs 15 residues. CDR3 DNA: TGTGCCAGCAGTCCTCAAGGGGGCGTGGACTATGGCTACACCTTC. Translated, it gives CASSPQGGVDYGYTF.

The rearrangement links TRBV5-6 to TRBJ2-3, with a weak D call TRBD2 (6 bases). Per germline, CDR1 SGHDT and CDR2 YYEEEE. The CDR3 loop spans 15 amino acids. V shed 2 bases and J shed 0 bases, with 10 bases lying between them. CDR3 region: CASSFGGKSTDTQYF. CDR3 coding DNA: TGTGCCAGCAGCTTCGGGGGAAAGAGCACAGATACGCAGTATTTT. Looking up the rest from reference TRBV5-6 and TRBJ2-3 gives the full variable domain: DAGVTQSPTHLIKTRGQQVTLRCSPKSGHDTVSWYQQALGQGPQFIFQYYEEEERQRGNFPDRFSGHQFPNYSSELNVNALLLGDSALYLCASSFGGKSTDTQYFGPGTRLTVL.

This clone was observed a few times. The genes are TRBV28 and TRBJ1-2; a weak D match, TRBD1 (6 bases). The ends were cut back, 6 bases at V and 8 bases at J, with 19 bases in the middle. CDR1 MDHEN and CDR2 SYDVKM come from the germline V gene. The CDR3 is 14 amino acids. This CDR3 reads CASRPQGGAYGYTF. CDR3 bases: TGTGCCAGCAGACCTCAAGGGGGGGCGTACGGCTACACCTTC.

This chain joins TRBV19 and TRBJ2-6; D unresolved. Trimming took 3 bases from V and 0 from J, leaving 9 bases between them. CDR1 is LNHDA, CDR2 SQIVND, per germline (reference sequence). The CDR3 sequence is 16 residues long. The CDR3 spells CASSIPGDSGANVLTF. The CDR3 region has the DNA TGTGCCAGTAGTATCCCCGGAGACTCTGGGGCCAACGTCCTGACTTTC.

The table lists this clone with a count of one. The CDR3 coding sequence is TGTGCCAGTAGTATTGGACAGAATTCACCCCTCCACTTT. Its translation is CASSIGQNSPLHF. V usage is TRBV19 and J usage is TRBJ1-6; tentatively, D is TRBD1 (6 bases). This CDR3 is built from 13 residues. The germline V and J ends were trimmed by 3 bases and 7 bases, with 7 bases remaining between them. In germline, CDR1 is LNHDA, CDR2 SQIVND (reference sequence).

This rearrangement joins TRBV9 to TRBJ2-2; 10 nucleotides line up with TRBD2. The germline V gene has CDR1 SGDLS and CDR2 YYNGEE. The CDR3 is 17 amino acids. V shed 5 bases and J 0 bases; nucleotides not matched to a gene: 7. The CDR3 nucleotides read TGTGCCAGCAGTACACTAGCGGGATATCCGAACACCGGGGAGCTGTTTTTT. Protein sequence: CASSTLAGYPNTGELFF.

The chain carries TRBV7-2 and TRBJ2-3, with no clear D. CDR3 size: 14 residues. Germline-derived CDR1 and CDR2 are SGHTA and FQGNSA. The V gene lost 3 bases and the J gene lost 4 bases, with 11 bases spanning the gap. The CDR3 nucleotides are TGTGCCAGCAGCTTGGGCCCCGCGCCAGATACGCAGTATTTT. Translation gives CASSLGPAPDTQYF.

The V call is TRBV7-9, the J call TRBJ1-1; D remains unclear. The CDR3 covers 11 residues. Trimming removed 2 bases at V and 11 bases at J, with 9 bases between. Germline V gene data show CDR1 as SEHNR and CDR2 as FQNEAQ (reference sequence). The CDR3 is CASSLLVEAFF. The CDR3 region has the DNA TGTGCCAGCAGCTTACTGGTAGAGGCTTTCTTT.

The rearrangement uses TRBV5-1 and TRBJ2-7; D is possibly TRBD1 (5 bases). Germline V lookup: CDR1 SGHRS, CDR2 YFSETQ. The CDR3 runs to 13 residues. V lost 5 bases and J lost 1, with 10 bases in between. CDR3 DNA sequence: TGCGCCAGCAGTGACAGTTCATCCTACGAGCAGTACTTC. Protein product: CASSDSSSYEQYF.

The CDR3 reads CAWRRTGNSNQPQHF. The CDR3 bases are TGTGCCTGGAGAAGAACAGGGAATAGCAATCAGCCCCAGCATTTT. The chain is built from TRBV30 and TRBJ1-5; D perhaps matches TRBD1 (6 bases). This CDR3 spans 15 amino acids. V was shortened by 3 bases and J by 0 bases, with 12 bases between the two germline ends. In germline, CDR1 is GTSNPN, CDR2 SVGIG (reference sequence).

The chain combines TRBV18 with TRBJ2-2, with D uncertain. Looked up from germline, CDR1 is KGHSH and CDR2 is LQKENI. V dropped 0 bases and J dropped 2 bases, with 10 bases sitting between them. The CDR3 consists of 16 residues. This CDR3 reads CASSPPSLINTGELFF. The CDR3 DNA sequence: TGTGCCAGCTCACCACCGAGCCTAATTAACACCGGGGAGCTGTTTTTT.

The chain is built from TRBV18 and TRBJ1-4, with 9 positions matching TRBD1. CDR1 and CDR2 (germline): KGHSH, LQKENI. With 8 bases clipped from V and 8 bases from J, the junction kept 9 bases outside the gene matches. The CDR3 length is 14 residues. The CDR3 DNA reads as TGTGCCAGCACGGACAGGGGAGGAGGCGAAAAACTGTTTTTT. Translation: CASTDRGGGEKLFF.

This clone has a count of ten or more. The chain is built from TRBV7-6 and TRBJ2-7; D perhaps matches TRBD1 (5 bases). Trimming pared 4 bases from V and 7 bases from J, leaving 17 bases between. Looked up from germline, CDR1 is SGHVS and CDR2 is FNYEAQ. CDR3 length: 14 amino acids. In nucleotides, the CDR3 is TGTGCCAGCAGCTCCGTTAGGGCAGGGAAGGAGCAGTACTTC. It specifies CASSSVRAGKEQYF.

This chain connects TRBV7-6 to TRBJ2-2; 10 bases are a match to TRBD2. The junction had 1 base not matched to a gene; V was cut back by 0 bases and J by 0 bases. Germline V gene lookup returns CDR1 SGHVS and CDR2 FNYEAQ. CDR3 length: 17 residues. CDR3 residues: CASSLAAGGANTGELFF. The CDR3 bases are TGTGCCAGCAGCTTAGCAGCGGGAGGGGCGAACACCGGGGAGCTGTTTTTT.